A selection of T cell receptor beta chains follows, all from one sample in a study of early T cells in non-severe SARS-CoV-2 infection. A single record per CDR3 protein comes from TCRdb applying MiXCR to the 5' RACE reads. The table shows around 52,000 distinct CDR3 sequences, with under 7.5% occurring only once. Sequenced input: whole blood. The source is an adult who was a healthcare worker with PCR-confirmed SARS-CoV-2 infection or an uninfected control (not recorded which). CDR3s include the opening cysteine and the closing phenylalanine or tryptophan. D genes are given only for firm matches. Some rows mark clone size as missing; the rest say once, few, many or name a class of expanded clone.

CDR3 protein: CSVDGGDEQYF
CDR3 DNA: TGCAGCGTTGATGGGGGGGACGAGCAGTACTTC
J gene: TRBJ2-7
V gene: TRBV29-1
D gene: TRBD2
CDR3 length: 11
clone size: .

CDR3 protein: CASSPVGAGADYGYTF
CDR3 DNA: TGTGCCAGCTCACCCGTTGGTGCGGGGGCTGACTATGGCTACACCTTC
J gene: TRBJ1-2
V gene: TRBV18
D gene: .
CDR3 length: 16
clone size: many

CDR3 protein: CASRYGPQPQHF
CDR3 DNA: TGTGCCAGCCGGTACGGGCCTCAGCCCCAGCATTTT
J gene: TRBJ1-5
V gene: TRBV28
D gene: .
CDR3 length: 12
clone size: many

CDR3 protein: CASSPSALRDRGYSPLHF
CDR3 DNA: TGTGCCAGCTCACCAAGCGCCCTACGGGACAGGGGGTACTCACCCCTCCACTTT
J gene: TRBJ1-6
V gene: TRBV18
D gene: TRBD1
CDR3 length: 18
clone size: .

CDR3 protein: CASSFRTGWSTEAFF
CDR3 DNA: TGCGCCAGCAGCTTCCGGACAGGGTGGAGCACTGAAGCTTTCTTT
J gene: TRBJ1-1
V gene: TRBV4-3
D gene: TRBD1
CDR3 length: 15
clone size: .

CDR3 protein: CASSQEGVGSSGNNQPQHF
CDR3 DNA: TGCGCCAGCAGCCAAGAAGGGGTAGGGAGTAGCGGGAACAATCAGCCCCAGCATTTT
J gene: TRBJ1-5
V gene: TRBV4-1
D gene: .
CDR3 length: 19
clone size: few

CDR3 protein: CASSSKPGTGINTEAFF
CDR3 DNA: TGTGCCAGCAGCTCGAAACCGGGGACAGGGATAAACACTGAAGCTTTCTTT
J gene: TRBJ1-1
V gene: TRBV9
D gene: TRBD1
CDR3 length: 17
clone size: many

CDR3 protein: CSARETLRLAKNIQYF
CDR3 DNA: TGCAGTGCTAGAGAAACCCTGAGACTAGCCAAAAACATTCAGTACTTC
J gene: TRBJ2-4
V gene: TRBV20-1
D gene: .
CDR3 length: 16
clone size: .

CDR3 protein: CASSPGQGLGGYTF
CDR3 DNA: TGTGCCAGCTCACCGGGACAGGGTCTAGGAGGCTACACCTTC
J gene: TRBJ1-2
V gene: TRBV18
D gene: TRBD1
CDR3 length: 14
clone size: .

CDR3 protein: CASSFGAAGNTIYF
CDR3 DNA: TGTGCCAGCAGTTTTGGGGCGGCTGGAAACACCATATATTTT
J gene: TRBJ1-3
V gene: TRBV12-3/TRBV12-4
D gene: .
CDR3 length: 14
clone size: few

CDR3 protein: CASSYGLAGARSTDTQYF
CDR3 DNA: TGTGCCAGCAGTTACGGCCTAGCGGGGGCCCGGAGCACAGATACGCAGTATTTT
J gene: TRBJ2-3
V gene: TRBV6-2/TRBV6-3
D gene: TRBD2
CDR3 length: 18
clone size: .

CDR3 protein: CASSTTLADLTYEQYF
CDR3 DNA: TGTGCCAGCTCAACAACACTAGCGGACTTAACCTACGAGCAGTACTTC
J gene: TRBJ2-7
V gene: TRBV18
D gene: TRBD2
CDR3 length: 16
clone size: .

CDR3 protein: CASSSGTGGTDSNQPQHF
CDR3 DNA: TGTGCCAGCAGTTCCGGGACAGGGGGCACAGACAGCAATCAGCCCCAGCATTTT
J gene: TRBJ1-5
V gene: TRBV12-3/TRBV12-4
D gene: TRBD1
CDR3 length: 18
clone size: many

CDR3 protein: CSVVRGPTEAFF
CDR3 DNA: TGCAGCGTTGTTCGGGGGCCCACTGAAGCTTTCTTT
J gene: TRBJ1-1
V gene: TRBV29-1
D gene: .
CDR3 length: 12
clone size: .

CDR3 protein: CAISDLNRGEGEKLFF
CDR3 DNA: TGTGCCATCAGCGACCTAAACAGGGGAGAAGGAGAAAAACTGTTTTTT
J gene: TRBJ1-4
V gene: TRBV10-3
D gene: TRBD1
CDR3 length: 16
clone size: many

CDR3 protein: CASGSGTGGVTEAFF
CDR3 DNA: TGTGCTAGTGGTTCCGGTACAGGGGGCGTCACTGAAGCTTTCTTT
J gene: TRBJ1-1
V gene: TRBV12-5
D gene: TRBD1
CDR3 length: 15
clone size: .

CDR3 protein: CASSLQGGNTDTQYF
CDR3 DNA: TGTGCCAGCAGCTTACAGGGGGGAAACACAGATACGCAGTATTTT
J gene: TRBJ2-3
V gene: TRBV2
D gene: TRBD1
CDR3 length: 15
clone size: .

CDR3 protein: CASRLTHRGLYSNQPQHF
CDR3 DNA: TGTGCCAGCAGACTGACTCACAGGGGGCTATATAGCAATCAGCCCCAGCATTTT
J gene: TRBJ1-5
V gene: TRBV28
D gene: TRBD1
CDR3 length: 18
clone size: many

CDR3 protein: CASRLGSGGPLNEQYF
CDR3 DNA: TGTGCCAGCAGACTGGGATCGGGGGGCCCCCTAAACGAGCAGTACTTC
J gene: TRBJ2-7
V gene: TRBV6-6
D gene: .
CDR3 length: 16
clone size: many

CDR3 protein: CASSSPTTGYGYTF
CDR3 DNA: TGTGCCAGCAGCTCCCCAACGACAGGCTATGGCTACACCTTC
J gene: TRBJ1-2
V gene: TRBV7-8
D gene: .
CDR3 length: 14
clone size: .

CDR3 protein: CASSLLWGSQPQHF
CDR3 DNA: TGTGCCAGCAGCTTGTTATGGGGGAGCCAGCCCCAGCATTTT
J gene: TRBJ1-5
V gene: TRBV5-6
D gene: .
CDR3 length: 14
clone size: few

CDR3 protein: CSASSRALDRLNEQFF
CDR3 DNA: TGCAGTGCTAGCTCCCGGGCCCTCGATCGCCTCAATGAGCAGTTCTTC
J gene: TRBJ2-1
V gene: TRBV20-1
D gene: .
CDR3 length: 16
clone size: many

CDR3 protein: CSVEGAGTYEQYF
CDR3 DNA: TGCAGCGTTGAAGGGGCAGGGACCTACGAGCAGTACTTC
J gene: TRBJ2-7
V gene: TRBV29-1
D gene: .
CDR3 length: 13
clone size: many

CDR3 protein: CASSPSRSSGNTIYF
CDR3 DNA: TGTGCCAGCTCACCGTCGCGTTCTTCTGGAAACACCATATATTTT
J gene: TRBJ1-3
V gene: TRBV18
D gene: .
CDR3 length: 15
clone size: .

CDR3 protein: CASSLGQGAGYGYTF
CDR3 DNA: TGCGCCAGCAGCTTGGGACAGGGGGCCGGCTATGGCTACACCTTC
J gene: TRBJ1-2
V gene: TRBV5-1
D gene: TRBD1
CDR3 length: 15
clone size: many

CDR3 protein: CATSRGGGQGTDTQYF
CDR3 DNA: TGTGCCACCAGCAGAGGAGGGGGACAGGGCACAGATACGCAGTATTTT
J gene: TRBJ2-3
V gene: TRBV15
D gene: TRBD1
CDR3 length: 16
clone size: .

CDR3 protein: CASSYKGSPLHF
CDR3 DNA: TGTGCCAGCAGTTACAAGGGTTCACCCCTCCACTTT
J gene: TRBJ1-6
V gene: TRBV6-5
D gene: .
CDR3 length: 12
clone size: many

CDR3 protein: CASSRQGAGRSYEQYF
CDR3 DNA: TGTGCCAGCAGCCGACAGGGGGCAGGGCGCTCCTACGAGCAGTACTTC
J gene: TRBJ2-7
V gene: TRBV11-2
D gene: TRBD1
CDR3 length: 16
clone size: .

CDR3 protein: CASRGQRRDTQYF
CDR3 DNA: TGTGCCAGCCGGGGCCAAAGAAGGGATACGCAGTATTTT
J gene: TRBJ2-3
V gene: TRBV6-2/TRBV6-3
D gene: .
CDR3 length: 13
clone size: few

CDR3 protein: CASSLRIGEQYF
CDR3 DNA: TGTGCCAGCAGTCTCCGGATAGGGGAGCAGTACTTC
J gene: TRBJ2-7
V gene: TRBV28
D gene: .
CDR3 length: 12
clone size: many

CDR3 protein: CASSLRNWNTEAFF
CDR3 DNA: TGTGCCAGCAGTTTACGGAACTGGAACACTGAAGCTTTCTTT
J gene: TRBJ1-1
V gene: TRBV12-3/TRBV12-4
D gene: .
CDR3 length: 14
clone size: .

CDR3 protein: CSAGRGEEMGTEAFF
CDR3 DNA: TGCAGTGCTGGCAGGGGCGAGGAGATGGGGACTGAAGCTTTCTTT
J gene: TRBJ1-1
V gene: TRBV20-1
D gene: .
CDR3 length: 15
clone size: many

CDR3 protein: CASQGGNQPQHF
CDR3 DNA: TGTGCCAGCCAAGGCGGGAATCAGCCCCAGCATTTT
J gene: TRBJ1-5
V gene: TRBV6-6
D gene: .
CDR3 length: 12
clone size: medium-sized

CDR3 protein: CASGLVPPETQYF
CDR3 DNA: TGTGCTAGTGGTTTGGTACCCCCGGAGACCCAGTACTTC
J gene: TRBJ2-5
V gene: TRBV12-5
D gene: .
CDR3 length: 13
clone size: many

CDR3 protein: CSARRGGDSEAFF
CDR3 DNA: TGCAGTGCTAGGAGGGGTGGTGATAGTGAAGCTTTCTTT
J gene: TRBJ1-1
V gene: TRBV20-1
D gene: .
CDR3 length: 13
clone size: .

CDR3 protein: CASSSRDRGRYNEQFF
CDR3 DNA: TGTGCCAGCAGCTCGAGAGACAGGGGCCGCTACAATGAGCAGTTCTTC
J gene: TRBJ2-1
V gene: TRBV6-2/TRBV6-3
D gene: TRBD1
CDR3 length: 16
clone size: many

CDR3 protein: CATSRDLTSSLHF
CDR3 DNA: TGTGCCACCAGCAGAGATTTAACTTCGTCCCTCCACTTT
J gene: TRBJ1-6
V gene: TRBV15
D gene: .
CDR3 length: 13
clone size: many

CDR3 protein: CASSYSPNGDSFNSPLHF
CDR3 DNA: TGTGCCAGCAGTTACTCCCCTAATGGGGACAGTTTTAATTCACCCCTCCACTTT
J gene: TRBJ1-6
V gene: TRBV6-5
D gene: TRBD1
CDR3 length: 18
clone size: .

CDR3 protein: CASSVGQKNTEAFF
CDR3 DNA: TGTGCCAGCAGCGTAGGGCAGAAGAACACTGAAGCTTTCTTT
J gene: TRBJ1-1
V gene: TRBV9
D gene: .
CDR3 length: 14
clone size: many

CDR3 protein: CASSPRSQGDLKAFF
CDR3 DNA: TGTGCCAGCTCACCACGAAGTCAGGGGGATTTGAAAGCTTTCTTT
J gene: TRBJ1-1
V gene: TRBV18
D gene: TRBD1
CDR3 length: 15
clone size: many

CDR3 protein: CASSPSGGNYEQYF
CDR3 DNA: TGTGCCAGTAGTCCCTCCGGCGGAAACTACGAGCAGTACTTC
J gene: TRBJ2-7
V gene: TRBV19
D gene: .
CDR3 length: 14
clone size: few

CDR3 protein: CSARTGLLAYEQYF
CDR3 DNA: TGCAGTGCTAGGACGGGACTTCTAGCCTACGAGCAGTACTTC
J gene: TRBJ2-7
V gene: TRBV20-1
D gene: .
CDR3 length: 14
clone size: few

CDR3 protein: CASSYGMTMNEKLFF
CDR3 DNA: TGTGCCAGCAGCTATGGAATGACCATGAATGAAAAACTGTTTTTT
J gene: TRBJ1-4
V gene: TRBV9
D gene: .
CDR3 length: 15
clone size: few

CDR3 protein: CASSSTGTGNEQYF
CDR3 DNA: TGTGCCAGCAGTTCAACTGGGACAGGGAACGAGCAGTACTTC
J gene: TRBJ2-7
V gene: TRBV6-2/TRBV6-3
D gene: TRBD1
CDR3 length: 14
clone size: .

CDR3 protein: CASTPTRSDSPLHF
CDR3 DNA: TGTGCCAGCACCCCAACCCGGTCGGATTCACCCCTCCACTTT
J gene: TRBJ1-6
V gene: TRBV7-2
D gene: .
CDR3 length: 14
clone size: many

CDR3 protein: CASSEPTGARDTQYF
CDR3 DNA: TGTGCCAGCAGTGAGCCGACAGGGGCGAGGGATACGCAGTATTTT
J gene: TRBJ2-3
V gene: TRBV25-1
D gene: TRBD1
CDR3 length: 15
clone size: many

CDR3 protein: CASRQIGGHNEQFF
CDR3 DNA: TGTGCCAGCAGGCAGATTGGGGGGCACAATGAGCAGTTCTTC
J gene: TRBJ2-1
V gene: TRBV5-4
D gene: .
CDR3 length: 14
clone size: .

CDR3 protein: CASSYSSLAAYNEQFF
CDR3 DNA: TGTGCCAGCAGTTACTCGTCACTAGCGGCCTACAATGAGCAGTTCTTC
J gene: TRBJ2-1
V gene: TRBV6-2/TRBV6-3
D gene: TRBD2
CDR3 length: 16
clone size: .

CDR3 protein: CSAHSGGFSYEQYF
CDR3 DNA: TGCAGTGCTCATAGCGGGGGGTTCTCCTACGAGCAGTACTTC
J gene: TRBJ2-7
V gene: TRBV20-1
D gene: TRBD2
CDR3 length: 14
clone size: many

CDR3 protein: CASSPRQGPSYEQYF
CDR3 DNA: TGTGCCAGCAGCCCTCGACAGGGGCCCTCCTACGAGCAGTACTTC
J gene: TRBJ2-7
V gene: TRBV7-8
D gene: TRBD1
CDR3 length: 15
clone size: medium-sized

CDR3 protein: CASSLRVQETQYF
CDR3 DNA: TGTGCCAGCAGCTTAAGGGTGCAAGAGACCCAGTACTTC
J gene: TRBJ2-5
V gene: TRBV7-2
D gene: .
CDR3 length: 13
clone size: .

CDR3 protein: CASSQDLASGGKPPIQETQYF
CDR3 DNA: TGCGCCAGCAGCCAAGATCTGGCTAGCGGGGGGAAGCCCCCCATCCAAGAGACCCAGTACTTC
J gene: TRBJ2-5
V gene: TRBV4-3
D gene: TRBD2
CDR3 length: 21
clone size: few

CDR3 protein: CAISQGLDSPTDF
CDR3 DNA: TGTGCCATCAGCCAAGGTCTCGATTCCCCGACGGACTTC
J gene: TRBJ2-7
V gene: TRBV14
D gene: .
CDR3 length: 13
clone size: .

CDR3 protein: CASSFGTSGGYGEQFF
CDR3 DNA: TGTGCCAGCAGCTTCGGAACTAGCGGGGGTTACGGCGAGCAGTTCTTC
J gene: TRBJ2-1
V gene: TRBV11-2
D gene: TRBD2
CDR3 length: 16
clone size: many

CDR3 protein: CASSTDRGLDTQYF
CDR3 DNA: TGTGCCAGCAGTACGGACAGGGGGCTAGATACGCAGTATTTT
J gene: TRBJ2-3
V gene: TRBV6-5
D gene: TRBD1
CDR3 length: 14
clone size: .